This TCR beta chain was sequenced for a study of blood T cell repertoires in COVID-19. V dropped 5 bases and J dropped 5; count of bases not matched to a gene: 12. CDR1 and CDR2 (germline): MDHEN, SYDVKM. CDR3 length: 16 residues. Produced via immunoSEQ multiplex PCR; TCRdb's table is partial and in-frame only. The table includes around 64,000 clones, about 87% detected once. This receptor was taken from a man aged 45 to 65 with active COVID-19. Specimen: peripheral blood. The chain links TRBV28 to TRBJ1-5; TRBD1 matches 7 bases. The CDR3 protein is CASSPKGQQIHQPQHF. CDR3 nucleotides: TGTGCCAGCAGTCCTAAGGGACAGCAGATACATCAGCCCCAGCATTTT.